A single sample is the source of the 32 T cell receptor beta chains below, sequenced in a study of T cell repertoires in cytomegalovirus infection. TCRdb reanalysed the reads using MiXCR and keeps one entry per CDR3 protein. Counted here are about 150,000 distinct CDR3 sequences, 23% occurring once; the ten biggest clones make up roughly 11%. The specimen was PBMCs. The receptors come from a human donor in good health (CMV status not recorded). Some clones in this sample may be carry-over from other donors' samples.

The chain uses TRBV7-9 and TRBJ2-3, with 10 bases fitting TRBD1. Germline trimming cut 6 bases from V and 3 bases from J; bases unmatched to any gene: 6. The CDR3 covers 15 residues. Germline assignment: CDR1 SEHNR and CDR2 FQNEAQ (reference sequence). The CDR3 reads CASRRQGARTDTQYF. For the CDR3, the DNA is TGTGCCAGCAGACGACAGGGGGCGAGAACAGATACGCAGTATTTT.

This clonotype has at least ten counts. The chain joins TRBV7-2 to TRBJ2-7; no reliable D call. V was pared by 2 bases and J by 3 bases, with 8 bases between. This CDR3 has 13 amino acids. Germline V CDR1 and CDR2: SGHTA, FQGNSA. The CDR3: CASSLSRVYEQYF. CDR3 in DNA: TGTGCCAGCAGCTTATCTAGGGTCTACGAGCAGTACTTC.

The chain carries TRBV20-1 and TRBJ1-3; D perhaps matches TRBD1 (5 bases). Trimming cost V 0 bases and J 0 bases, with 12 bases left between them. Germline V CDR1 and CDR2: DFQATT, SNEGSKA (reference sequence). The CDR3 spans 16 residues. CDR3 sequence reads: CSARDPGRNSGNTIYF. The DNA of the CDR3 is TGCAGTGCTAGAGACCCGGGACGGAACTCTGGAAACACCATATATTTT.

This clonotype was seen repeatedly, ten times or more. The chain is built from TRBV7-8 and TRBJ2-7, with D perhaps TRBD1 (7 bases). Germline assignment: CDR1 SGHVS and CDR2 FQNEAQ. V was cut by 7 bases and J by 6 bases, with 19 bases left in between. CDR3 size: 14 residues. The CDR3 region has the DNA TGTGCCAGCACCCCGGGAGACAGGGACGGCGAGCAGTACTTC. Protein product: CASTPGDRDGEQYF.

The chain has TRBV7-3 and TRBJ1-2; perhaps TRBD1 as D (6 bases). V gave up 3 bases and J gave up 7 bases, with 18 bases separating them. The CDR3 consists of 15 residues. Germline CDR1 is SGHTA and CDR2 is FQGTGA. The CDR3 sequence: CASSFGAGQNGGYTF. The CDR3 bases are TGTGCCAGCAGCTTTGGGGCCGGACAGAATGGTGGCTACACCTTC.

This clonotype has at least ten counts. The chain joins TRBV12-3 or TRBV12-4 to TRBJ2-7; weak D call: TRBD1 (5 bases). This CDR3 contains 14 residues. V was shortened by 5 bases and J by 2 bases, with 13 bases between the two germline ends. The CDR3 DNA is TGTGCCAGCAGTCAAACAGGTGCTACCTACGAGCAGTACTTC. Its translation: CASSQTGATYEQYF.

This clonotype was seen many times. The CDR3 reads CASSLVGGREFYNEQFF. CDR3 bases: TGTGCCAGCAGCTTAGTGGGGGGGCGGGAGTTCTACAATGAGCAGTTCTTC. This sequence joins TRBV7-2 and TRBJ2-1; maybe TRBD2 (7 bases). Per germline, CDR1 SGHTA and CDR2 FQGNSA. V lost 1 base and J lost 3, with 16 bases in between. The length of the CDR3 is 17 residues.

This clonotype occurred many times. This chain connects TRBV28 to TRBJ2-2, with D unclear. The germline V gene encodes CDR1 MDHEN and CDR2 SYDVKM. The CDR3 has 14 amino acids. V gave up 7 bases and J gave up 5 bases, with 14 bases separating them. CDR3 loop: CASTKEGLTGELFF. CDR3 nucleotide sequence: TGTGCCAGCACCAAGGAAGGGCTAACCGGGGAGCTGTTTTTT. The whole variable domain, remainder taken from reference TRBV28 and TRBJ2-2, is DVKVTQSSRYLVKRTGEKVFLECVQDMDHENMFWYRQDPGLGLRLIYFSYDVKMKEKGDIPEGYSVSREKKERFSLILESASTNQTSMYLCASTKEGLTGELFFGEGSRLTVL.

The DNA for the CDR3 is TGTGCCAGCAGAGCGGGGAACTACGAGCAGTACTTC. Encoded protein: CASRAGNYEQYF. The chain links TRBV28 to TRBJ2-7; 7 bases are shared with TRBD2. CDR3 length equals 12 residues. CDR1 is MDHEN, CDR2 SYDVKM, per germline. V shed 6 bases, J shed 3 bases, and the junction held 2 bases outside the gene matches.

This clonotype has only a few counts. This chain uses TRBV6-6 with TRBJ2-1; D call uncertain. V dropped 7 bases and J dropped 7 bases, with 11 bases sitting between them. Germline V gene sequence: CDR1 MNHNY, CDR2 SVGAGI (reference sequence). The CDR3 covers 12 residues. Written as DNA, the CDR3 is TGTGCCAGCACCGGCGCAAGGAATGAGCAGTTCTTC. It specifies CASTGARNEQFF.

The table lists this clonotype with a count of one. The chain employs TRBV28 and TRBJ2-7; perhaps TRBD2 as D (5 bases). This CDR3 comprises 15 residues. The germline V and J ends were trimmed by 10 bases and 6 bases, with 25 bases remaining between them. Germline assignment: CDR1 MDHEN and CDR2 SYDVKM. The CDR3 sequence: CATLTSGFSGGEQYF. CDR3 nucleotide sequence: TGTGCCACCCTGACGTCGGGGTTTTCGGGTGGCGAGCAGTACTTC.

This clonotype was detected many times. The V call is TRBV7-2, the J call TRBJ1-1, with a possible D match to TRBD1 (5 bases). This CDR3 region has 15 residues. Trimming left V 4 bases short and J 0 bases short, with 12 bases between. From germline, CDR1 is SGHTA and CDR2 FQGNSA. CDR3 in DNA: TGTGCCAGCAGCTCTAGGGACGGCATGAACACTGAAGCTTTCTTT. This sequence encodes CASSSRDGMNTEAFF.

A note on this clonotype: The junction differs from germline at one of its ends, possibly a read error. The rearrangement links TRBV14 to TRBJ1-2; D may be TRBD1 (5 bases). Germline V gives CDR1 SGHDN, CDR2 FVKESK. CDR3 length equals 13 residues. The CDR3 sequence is CASSLGTIYGHTF. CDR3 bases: TGTGCCAGCAGCCTAGGGACCATCTATGGCCACACCTTC.

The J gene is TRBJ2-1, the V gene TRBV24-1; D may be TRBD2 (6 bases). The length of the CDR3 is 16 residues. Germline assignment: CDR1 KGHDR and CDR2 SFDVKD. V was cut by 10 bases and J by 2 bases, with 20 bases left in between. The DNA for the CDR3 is TGTGCCACGCTCCAAGCATGGGGAGGCCCCTACAATGAGCAGTTCTTC. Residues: CATLQAWGGPYNEQFF.

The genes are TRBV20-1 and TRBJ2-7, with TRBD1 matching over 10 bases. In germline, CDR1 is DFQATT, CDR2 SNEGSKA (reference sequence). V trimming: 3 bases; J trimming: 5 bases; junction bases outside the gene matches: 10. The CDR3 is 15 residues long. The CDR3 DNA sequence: TGCAGTGCTAGGGCGGGGGACAGGGGTCTCCACGAGCAGTACTTC. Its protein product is CSARAGDRGLHEQYF.

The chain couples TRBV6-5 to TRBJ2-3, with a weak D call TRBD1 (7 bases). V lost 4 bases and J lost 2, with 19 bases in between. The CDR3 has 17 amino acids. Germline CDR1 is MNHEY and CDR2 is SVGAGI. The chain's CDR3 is CASSLWPDREDTDTQYF. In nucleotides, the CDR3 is TGTGCCAGCAGTTTATGGCCCGACAGGGAGGACACAGATACGCAGTATTTT.

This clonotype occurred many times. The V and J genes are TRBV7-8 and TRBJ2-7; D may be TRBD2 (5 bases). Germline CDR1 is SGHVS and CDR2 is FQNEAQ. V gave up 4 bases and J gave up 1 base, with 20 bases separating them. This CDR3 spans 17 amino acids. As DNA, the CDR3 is TGTGCCAGCAGCTCAGCCCTGGGGAGCGCACGGTCCTACGAGCAGTACTTC. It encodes CASSSALGSARSYEQYF.

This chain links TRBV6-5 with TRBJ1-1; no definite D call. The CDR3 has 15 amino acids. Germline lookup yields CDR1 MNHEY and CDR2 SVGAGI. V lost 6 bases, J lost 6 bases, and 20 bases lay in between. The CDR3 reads CASRLDGASNAEAFF. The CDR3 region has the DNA TGTGCCAGCAGACTCGACGGAGCCAGTAACGCTGAAGCTTTCTTT.

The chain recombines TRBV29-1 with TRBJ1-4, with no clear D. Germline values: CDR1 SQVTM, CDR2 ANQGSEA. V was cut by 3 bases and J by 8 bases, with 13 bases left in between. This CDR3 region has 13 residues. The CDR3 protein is CSVDSASEEKLFF. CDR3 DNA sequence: TGCAGCGTTGATTCCGCTTCGGAGGAAAAACTGTTTTTT.

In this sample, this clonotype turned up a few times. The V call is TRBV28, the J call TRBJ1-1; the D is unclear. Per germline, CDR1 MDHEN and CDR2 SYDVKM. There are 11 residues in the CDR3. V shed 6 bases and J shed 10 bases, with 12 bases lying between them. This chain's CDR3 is CASSSVGSAFF. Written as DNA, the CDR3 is TGTGCCAGCAGCTCCGTCGGATCAGCTTTCTTT.

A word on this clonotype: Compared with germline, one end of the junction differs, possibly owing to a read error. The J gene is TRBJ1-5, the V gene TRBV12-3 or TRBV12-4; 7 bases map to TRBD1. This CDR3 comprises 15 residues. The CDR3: CASRLGTAGRQPQHF. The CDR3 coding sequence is TGTGCCAGCAGATTAGGGACAGCCGGACGGCAGCCCCAGCATTTT.

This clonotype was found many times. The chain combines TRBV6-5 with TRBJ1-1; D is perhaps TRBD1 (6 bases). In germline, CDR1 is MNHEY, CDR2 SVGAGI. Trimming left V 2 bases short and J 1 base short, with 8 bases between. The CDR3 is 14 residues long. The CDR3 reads CASSYEGENTEAFF. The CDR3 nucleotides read TGTGCCAGCAGTTACGAGGGGGAGAACACTGAAGCTTTCTTT.

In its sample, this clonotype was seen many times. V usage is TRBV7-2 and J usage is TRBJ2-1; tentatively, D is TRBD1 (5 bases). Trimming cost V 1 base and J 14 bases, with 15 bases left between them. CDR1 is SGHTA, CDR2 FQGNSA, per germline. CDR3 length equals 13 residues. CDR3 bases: TGTGCCAGCAGCTTAGGCAGGGCTGAGATGGAGTTCTTC. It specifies CASSLGRAEMEFF.

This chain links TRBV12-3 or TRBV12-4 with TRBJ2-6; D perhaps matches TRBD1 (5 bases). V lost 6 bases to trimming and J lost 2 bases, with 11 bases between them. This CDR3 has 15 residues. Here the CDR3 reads CASSQQAAGANVLTF. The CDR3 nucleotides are TGTGCCAGCAGCCAACAGGCGGCTGGGGCCAACGTCCTGACTTTC.

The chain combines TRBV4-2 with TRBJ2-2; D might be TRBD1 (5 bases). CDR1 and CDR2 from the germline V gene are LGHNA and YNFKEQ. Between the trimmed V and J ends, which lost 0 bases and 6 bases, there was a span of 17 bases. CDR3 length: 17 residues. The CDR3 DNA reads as TGTGCCAGCAGCCAAGATCTGATCAGGGTTGCGTCCGGGGAGCTGTTTTTT. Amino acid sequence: CASSQDLIRVASGELFF.

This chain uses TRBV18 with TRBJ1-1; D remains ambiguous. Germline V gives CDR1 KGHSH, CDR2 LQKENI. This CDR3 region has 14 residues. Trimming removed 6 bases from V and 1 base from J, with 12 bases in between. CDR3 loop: CASSLRATNTEAFF. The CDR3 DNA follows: TGTGCCAGCTCTCTCCGGGCCACGAACACTGAAGCTTTCTTT.

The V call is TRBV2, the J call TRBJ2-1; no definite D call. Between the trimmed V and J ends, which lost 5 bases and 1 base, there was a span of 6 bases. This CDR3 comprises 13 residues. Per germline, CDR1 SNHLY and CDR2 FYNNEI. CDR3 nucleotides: TGTGCCAGCAGTCGAAGGTCCTACAATGAGCAGTTCTTC. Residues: CASSRRSYNEQFF.

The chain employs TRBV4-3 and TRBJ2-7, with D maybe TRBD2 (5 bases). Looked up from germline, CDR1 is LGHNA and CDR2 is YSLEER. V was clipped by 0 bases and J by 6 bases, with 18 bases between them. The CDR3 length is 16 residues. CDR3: CASSQDSTNPEGEQYF. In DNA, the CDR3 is TGCGCCAGCAGCCAAGATTCAACTAATCCAGAGGGCGAGCAGTACTTC.

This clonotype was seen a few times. CDR3 in DNA: TGTGCCAGCAGTTTATGGGGGGGGCTGGGCAATCAGCCCCAGCATTTT. This gives the protein CASSLWGGLGNQPQHF. This chain links TRBV28 with TRBJ1-5, with a possible D match to TRBD1 (6 bases). The CDR3 extends over 16 amino acids. Per the germline V gene, CDR1 is MDHEN and CDR2 is SYDVKM. Trimming stripped 0 bases from V and 2 bases from J, with 11 bases between. Complete variable domain (other parts from reference TRBV28 and TRBJ1-5): DVKVTQSSRYLVKRTGEKVFLECVQDMDHENMFWYRQDPGLGLRLIYFSYDVKMKEKGDIPEGYSVSREKKERFSLILESASTNQTSMYLCASSLWGGLGNQPQHFGDGTRLSIL.

CDR3 residues: CAGSYGGSTDTQYF. The CDR3 nucleotides are TGTGCCGGAAGCTACGGGGGAAGCACAGATACGCAGTATTTT. This sequence joins TRBV28 and TRBJ2-3; perhaps TRBD2 as D (6 bases). CDR1 is MDHEN, CDR2 SYDVKM, per germline. The CDR3 has 14 amino acids. V dropped 11 bases and J dropped 0 bases, with 15 bases sitting between them.

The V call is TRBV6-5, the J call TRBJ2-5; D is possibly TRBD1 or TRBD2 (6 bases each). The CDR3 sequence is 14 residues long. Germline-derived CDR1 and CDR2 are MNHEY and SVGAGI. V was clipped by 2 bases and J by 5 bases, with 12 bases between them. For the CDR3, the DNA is TGTGCCAGCAGTTACGACGGGGGCTGGGAGACCCAGTACTTC. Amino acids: CASSYDGGWETQYF.

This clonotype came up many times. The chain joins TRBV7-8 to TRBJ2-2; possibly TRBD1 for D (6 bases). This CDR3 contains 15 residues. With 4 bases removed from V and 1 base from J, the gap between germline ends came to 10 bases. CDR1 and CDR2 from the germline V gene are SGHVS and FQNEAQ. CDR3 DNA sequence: TGTGCCAGCAGCTCGTGGACAGTGAACACCGGGGAGCTGTTTTTT. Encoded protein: CASSSWTVNTGELFF.